Listed here are 5 T cell receptor beta chains from one sample, sequenced in a study of technical replicates of blood from a handful of donors. TCRdb's copy holds only in-frame clones and misses some; the assay was immunoSEQ multiplex PCR. The sample carries over 90,000 clones, roughly 95% recorded once. Sequences were obtained from T cells isolated from PBMCs. The source is a human donor in good health.

The V call is TRBV27, the J call TRBJ2-1; TRBD2 matches 12 bases. Germline V gene data show CDR1 as MNHEY and CDR2 as SMNVEV (reference sequence). The CDR3 contains 16 residues. V trimming: 8 bases; J trimming: 3 bases; junction bases outside the gene matches: 8. This CDR3 reads CASSYPGLAGYNEQFF. CDR3 nucleotides: TGTGCCAGCTCCTATCCGGGACTAGCGGGCTACAATGAGCAGTTCTTC.

V usage is TRBV19 and J usage is TRBJ1-4; D is perhaps TRBD1 (5 bases). Trimming left V 4 bases short and J 0 bases short, with 9 bases between. This CDR3 is built from 15 residues. Looked up from germline, CDR1 is LNHDA and CDR2 is SQIVND (reference sequence). CDR3 amino acids: CASSTGRSTNEKLFF. The CDR3 DNA reads as TGTGCCAGTAGTACAGGGAGGTCAACTAATGAAAAACTGTTTTTT.

The chain is built from TRBV5-1 and TRBJ1-1; 8 bases are a match to TRBD1. The CDR3 is 15 residues long. Germline CDR1 reads SGHRS; CDR2 reads YFSETQ. J was trimmed by 3 bases and V by 4 bases; bases with no gene match: 8. DNA of the CDR3: TGCGCCAGCAGCCCGAGGACAGGGCGGGACACTGAAGCTTTCTTT. Translated: CASSPRTGRDTEAFF.

This chain links TRBV7-2 with TRBJ2-7, with D maybe TRBD1 (6 bases). CDR1 is SGHTA and CDR2 is FQGNSA in the germline V gene. This CDR3 is built from 16 residues. The V gene lost 1 base and the J gene lost 4 bases, with 17 bases spanning the gap. The CDR3 region is CASSLEGWTASYEQYF. The DNA of the CDR3 is TGTGCCAGCAGCTTAGAAGGTTGGACAGCCAGTTACGAGCAGTACTTC.

The CDR3 loop is CAIRLGQLNTEAFF. The CDR3 bases are TGTGCCATTAGGCTTGGACAGCTGAACACTGAAGCTTTCTTT. The J gene is TRBJ1-1, the V gene TRBV10-3; weak D call: TRBD1 (6 bases). In germline, CDR1 is ENHRY, CDR2 SYGVKD. The CDR3 is 14 residues long. The V end lost 9 bases, the J end lost 0 bases, and 14 bases lay between the germline ends.